Below, 29 T cell receptor beta chains from the same sample are listed, as sequenced in a study of vaccination and CD4 T cells after COVID-19. Time point noted: late sampling 161 to 241 days after vaccination in a few convalescent patients. Treatment specified: approximately 9-day PBMC culture with coronavirus spike peptide pools or control peptides (ViraFEST assay). These receptors are not linked to any known antigen. The Oncomine TCR Beta short-read assay was applied to DNA of cultured CD4+ T cells. TCRdb ran MiXCR on the PCR reads and lists one entry per CDR3 protein. The table includes more than 15,000 distinct CDR3 sequences, around 47% detected once. The sequences come from CD4+ T cells from blood, cultured in vitro, collected about 7 months after SARS-CoV-2 vaccination. The source of these receptors is a human donor who had recovered from COVID-19.

Worth noting for this clonotype: Mismatch with germline at one junction end may stem from a read error. The chain couples TRBV6-1 to TRBJ2-5, with D maybe TRBD1 (5 bases). CDR1 and CDR2 from the germline V gene are MNHNS and SASEGT. There are 15 residues in the CDR3. CDR3 in amino acids: CASSEPGHKQETQYF. DNA for the CDR3: TGCGCCAGCAGTGAGCCTGGACACAAACAAGAGACCCAGTACTTC.

The chain recombines TRBV6-2 or TRBV6-3 with TRBJ1-2; 8 bases are shared with TRBD1. The CDR3 has 15 amino acids. V was pared by 4 bases and J by 4 bases, with 8 bases of the junction left unmatched. CDR1 MNHEY and CDR2 SVGEGT come from the germline V gene. The CDR3 nucleotides are TGTGCCAGCAGTTTCACGACAGGGGTTTCCTATGGCTACACCTTC. It is translated as CASSFTTGVSYGYTF.

The chain couples TRBV29-1 to TRBJ1-2, with D maybe TRBD1 (5 bases). The germline V gene has CDR1 SQVTM and CDR2 ANQGSEA. The CDR3 extends over 13 amino acids. V was shortened by 4 bases and J by 0 bases, with 9 bases between the two germline ends. The CDR3 DNA is TGCAGCGTTGGGGGCAGAGCTAACTATGGCTACACCTTC. Its protein product is CSVGGRANYGYTF.

Relative to its sample, this clonotype is medium-sized. V and J are TRBV5-4 and TRBJ2-1; tentative D call: TRBD1 (5 bases). Germline values: CDR1 SGHNT, CDR2 YYREEE (reference sequence). CDR3 length equals 14 residues. With 5 bases removed from V and 4 bases from J, the gap between germline ends came to 13 bases. Here the CDR3 reads CASRGPAGYNEQFF. The CDR3 DNA reads as TGTGCCAGCAGGGGTCCTGCAGGGTACAATGAGCAGTTCTTC. Drawing the rest from reference TRBV5-4 and TRBJ2-1, the complete variable domain is ETGVTQSPTHLIKTRGQQVTLRCSSQSGHNTVSWYQQALGQGPQFIFQYYREEENGRGNFPPRFSGLQFPNYSSELNVNALELDDSALYLCASRGPAGYNEQFFGPGTRLTVL.

This clonotype was detected a few times. The chain has TRBV6-1 and TRBJ1-2, with TRBD1 matching 7 bases. Germline V gives CDR1 MNHNS, CDR2 SASEGT. The junction had 16 bases not matched to a gene; V was cut back by 11 bases and J by 7 bases. The CDR3 is 14 residues long. The CDR3: CAGGGTEGLTGYTF. The CDR3 coding sequence is TGTGCCGGGGGCGGGACAGAGGGGCTCACTGGCTACACCTTC.

The chain recombines TRBV7-9 with TRBJ1-1; D unresolved. The CDR3 is 12 amino acids. Looked up from germline, CDR1 is SEHNR and CDR2 is FQNEAQ (reference sequence). Trimming cost V 3 bases and J 0 bases, with 2 bases left between them. CDR3 DNA sequence: TGTGCCAGCAGCTTGGTGAACACTGAAGCTTTCTTT. Its translation: CASSLVNTEAFF. Full variable domain (rest looked up from reference TRBV7-9 and TRBJ1-1): DTGVSQNPRHKITKRGQNVTFRCDPISEHNRLYWYRQTLGQGPEFLTYFQNEAQLEKSRLLSDRFSAERPKGSFSTLEIQRTEQGDSAMYLCASSLVNTEAFFGQGTRLTVV.

The sample holds a few counts of this clonotype. V usage is TRBV20-1 and J usage is TRBJ2-3, with 8 nucleotides matching TRBD2. The germline V gene has CDR1 DFQATT and CDR2 SNEGSKA (reference sequence). V shed 6 bases and J 2 bases; nucleotides not matched to a gene: 10. The CDR3 is 15 amino acids. The DNA of the CDR3 is TGCAGTGCCCCAATGCCGGGGGGGAACACAGATACGCAGTATTTT. Residues: CSAPMPGGNTDTQYF.

In DNA, the CDR3 is TGCAGTGCCACCCGGGACAGGGGGCGTCCTGAAGCTTTCTTT. Amino acid sequence: CSATRDRGRPEAFF. The chain carries TRBV20-1 and TRBJ1-1; the match to TRBD1 covers 12 bases. Germline V lookup: CDR1 DFQATT, CDR2 SNEGSKA (reference sequence). The CDR3 totals 14 residues. Unmatched junction bases numbered 8, after V lost 6 bases and J lost 6 bases.

This clonotype has just a few counts. V is TRBV5-6 and J is TRBJ2-7; D unresolved. V was cut by 4 bases and J by 7 bases, with 9 bases left in between. This CDR3 has 11 residues. Germline assignment: CDR1 SGHDT and CDR2 YYEEEE. CDR3: CASSEASEQYF. In DNA, the CDR3 is TGTGCCAGCAGCGAAGCAAGTGAGCAGTACTTC.

The sample holds a few counts of this clonotype. The V call is TRBV5-6, the J call TRBJ2-7; TRBD1 agrees at 10 bases. This CDR3 comprises 14 residues. Germline CDR1 and CDR2: SGHDT and YYEEEE. The junction had 4 bases not matched to a gene; V was cut back by 4 bases and J by 3 bases. CDR3 nucleotides: TGTGCCAGCAGCCGCGGGACAGGGGTCTACGAGCAGTACTTC. Its translation is CASSRGTGVYEQYF. The full variable domain, with the rest looked up from reference TRBV5-6 and TRBJ2-7, is DAGVTQSPTHLIKTRGQQVTLRCSPKSGHDTVSWYQQALGQGPQFIFQYYEEEERQRGNFPDRFSGHQFPNYSSELNVNALLLGDSALYLCASSRGTGVYEQYFGPGTRLTVT.

The rearrangement links TRBV7-9 to TRBJ2-5; D possibly corresponds to TRBD1 (6 bases). Germline lookup yields CDR1 SEHNR and CDR2 FQNEAQ (reference sequence). V lost 5 bases, J lost 3 bases, and 28 bases lay in between. The CDR3 is 19 amino acids. CDR3 region: CASSQMSLLWGRAEETQYF. CDR3 bases: TGTGCCAGCAGCCAAATGTCCCTGCTGTGGGGGCGGGCAGAAGAGACCCAGTACTTC.

This clonotype was observed a handful of times. The V call is TRBV20-1, the J call TRBJ2-3; 7 bases are a match to TRBD2. V was clipped by 6 bases and J by 6 bases; unmatched bases: 9. This CDR3 comprises 13 residues. The germline CDR1 and CDR2 sequences are DFQATT and SNEGSKA (reference sequence). CDR3 sequence reads: CSAHAAGADTQYF. In DNA, the CDR3 is TGCAGTGCCCACGCGGCGGGAGCGGATACGCAGTATTTT.

This clonotype is labeled medium-sized. The V call is TRBV7-9, the J call TRBJ2-7; D might be TRBD2 (5 bases). CDR3 length equals 14 residues. Trimming pared 5 bases from V and 7 bases from J, leaving 18 bases between. CDR1 and CDR2 (germline): SEHNR, FQNEAQ (reference sequence). CDR3 sequence (DNA): TGTGCCAGCAGCCCACGCGGACTTTCTTGGGAGCAGTACTTC. Translated, it gives CASSPRGLSWEQYF.

In this sample, this clonotype turned up a few times. V gene TRBV7-9 combines with J gene TRBJ1-6; D call uncertain. The CDR3 spans 13 residues. Germline loops: CDR1 SEHNR, CDR2 FQNEAQ (reference sequence). V lost 1 base and J 6 bases, leaving 4 bases between the germline ends. In DNA, the CDR3 is TGTGCCAGCAGCTTAGTCGGTAATTCACCCCTCCACTTT. It is translated as CASSLVGNSPLHF.

Only one count was recorded for this clonotype. This chain connects TRBV6-2 or TRBV6-3 to TRBJ2-5, with 8 bases that match TRBD2. Per the germline V gene, CDR1 is MNHEY and CDR2 is SVGEGT. This CDR3 is built from 15 residues. Trimming cost V 2 bases and J 5 bases; bases outside gene matches: 7. The CDR3 loop is CASSYVRGGRETQYF. CDR3 DNA: TGTGCCAGCAGTTACGTCCGGGGGGGCCGGGAGACCCAGTACTTC.

The chain is built from TRBV10-3 and TRBJ2-5; D perhaps matches TRBD2 (7 bases). V was cut by 1 base and J by 2 bases, with 14 bases left in between. The CDR3 loop spans 16 amino acids. The germline CDR1 and CDR2 sequences are ENHRY and SYGVKD. The CDR3: CAISEFVGGVQETQYF. DNA for the CDR3: TGTGCCATCAGTGAGTTCGTAGGGGGGGTTCAAGAGACCCAGTACTTC.

This clonotype counts as medium-sized. This sequence joins TRBV7-6 and TRBJ1-1; D not certain. Germline loops: CDR1 SGHVS, CDR2 FNYEAQ. CDR3 length: 13 amino acids. The V end was cut by 5 bases, the J end by 2 bases, with 9 bases between. This chain's CDR3 is CASSADLNTEAFF. For the CDR3, the DNA is TGTGCCAGCAGCGCAGACCTTAACACTGAAGCTTTCTTT.

The J gene is TRBJ2-3, the V gene TRBV20-1; 7 bases are shared with TRBD1. CDR3 length: 16 amino acids. V shed 5 bases and J 4 bases; nucleotides not matched to a gene: 15. Germline V gives CDR1 DFQATT, CDR2 SNEGSKA (reference sequence). The chain's CDR3 is CSAPYGTGDRADTQYF. The CDR3 region has the DNA TGCAGTGCTCCCTATGGAACAGGGGATCGTGCAGATACGCAGTATTTT.

Written as DNA, the CDR3 is TGTGCCAGCAGACCAAATAGCGGGGATTACAATGAGCAGTTCTTC. Protein sequence: CASRPNSGDYNEQFF. The chain links TRBV7-3 to TRBJ2-1; 8 bases align to TRBD2. After removal of 6 bases from V and 4 bases from J, the junction contained 8 bases not matched to a gene. This CDR3 contains 15 residues. Germline assignment: CDR1 SGHTA and CDR2 FQGTGA.

V is TRBV24-1 and J is TRBJ2-3; 9 nucleotides agree with TRBD1. This CDR3 has 16 amino acids. Unmatched junction bases numbered 4, after V lost 4 bases and J lost 0 bases. CDR1 and CDR2 from the germline V gene are KGHDR and SFDVKD. The CDR3 sequence: CATSDPGTGSTDTQYF. The CDR3 nucleotides read TGTGCCACCAGTGACCCAGGGACAGGGAGCACAGATACGCAGTATTTT.

The chain employs TRBV10-3 and TRBJ2-5; 11 positions match TRBD2. The J segment lost 5 bases and the V segment lost 10 bases, leaving 3 bases of the junction unmatched. This CDR3 is 12 amino acids long. Germline lookup yields CDR1 ENHRY and CDR2 SYGVKD. In nucleotides, the CDR3 is TGTGCCACCACTAGCGGGGGTGAGACCCAGTACTTC. It is translated as CATTSGGETQYF.

This clonotype was counted between two and nine times. The genes are TRBV7-3 and TRBJ1-1; 7 bases map to TRBD1. The CDR3 is made up of 16 amino acids. CDR1 is SGHTA and CDR2 is FQGTGA in the germline V gene. After removal of 0 bases from V and 4 bases from J, the junction contained 8 bases not matched to a gene. CDR3 sequence (DNA): TGTGCCAGCAGCTTAACGGCCGCTAAGGGGGCCACTGAAGCTTTCTTT. Protein: CASSLTAAKGATEAFF.

The genes are TRBV6-8 and TRBJ1-5, with 7 bases that match TRBD1. Germline CDR1 and CDR2: MNHGY and SAAAGT. Unmatched junction bases numbered 14, after V lost 0 bases and J lost 0 bases. The CDR3 is 20 residues long. This chain's CDR3 is CASSYSSGTVVGNSNQPQHF. CDR3 sequence (DNA): TGTGCCAGCAGTTACTCATCCGGGACAGTGGTCGGAAATAGCAATCAGCCCCAGCATTTT.

This clonotype showed up just a few times. J is TRBJ2-7 and V is TRBV6-1; D gene ambiguous. Trimming removed 6 bases from V and 4 bases from J, with 10 bases in between. This CDR3 region has 12 residues. The germline V gene has CDR1 MNHNS and CDR2 SASEGT. Written as DNA, the CDR3 is TGTGCCAGCAGCCCCTTTGAGTACGAGCAGTACTTC. It yields the protein CASSPFEYEQYF.

The CDR3 loop is CSGKVRGLQETQYF. As DNA, the CDR3 is TGCAGTGGGAAGGTGAGGGGCCTCCAAGAGACCCAGTACTTC. V usage is TRBV20-1 and J usage is TRBJ2-5; D might be TRBD1 or TRBD2, each matching 5 bases. Germline V gives CDR1 DFQATT, CDR2 SNEGSKA (reference sequence). The germline V and J ends were trimmed by 7 bases and 1 base, with 16 bases remaining between them. CDR3 length: 14 amino acids.

This rearrangement joins TRBV6-1 to TRBJ1-5, with D perhaps TRBD1 (5 bases). Germline V gives CDR1 MNHNS, CDR2 SASEGT. The CDR3 length is 15 residues. Trimming left V 2 bases short and J 4 bases short, with 12 bases between. In DNA form, the CDR3 reads TGTGCCAGCAGTGAATTCACGGGGCGGAATCAGCCCCAGCATTTT. Its translation: CASSEFTGRNQPQHF.

The chain recombines TRBV20-1 with TRBJ2-1; TRBD2 matches at 7 bases. This CDR3 is built from 15 residues. With 3 bases clipped from V and 6 bases from J, the junction kept 11 bases outside the gene matches. Germline loops: CDR1 DFQATT, CDR2 SNEGSKA (reference sequence). The CDR3 loop is CSASLGLADPNEQFF. The CDR3 DNA reads as TGCAGTGCTAGTTTAGGTCTAGCGGATCCCAATGAGCAGTTCTTC.

The rearrangement uses TRBV7-2 and TRBJ2-3; the D is unclear. Looked up from germline, CDR1 is SGHTA and CDR2 is FQGNSA. The V end was cut by 5 bases, the J end by 4 bases, with 4 bases between. The length of the CDR3 is 11 residues. The chain's CDR3 is CASSPADTQYF. DNA for the CDR3: TGTGCCAGCAGCCCAGCAGATACGCAGTATTTT.

In its sample, this clonotype was seen a few times. The chain uses TRBV6-2 or TRBV6-3 and TRBJ1-1; 7 positions agree with TRBD1. Trimming at V came to 5 bases and at J to 4 bases, leaving 7 bases not matched to a gene. The CDR3 length is 14 residues. The V gene's germline CDR1 is MNHEY and CDR2 SVGEGT. CDR3 bases: TGTGCCAGCAGTCACCGACAGGGCGGCACTGAAGCTTTCTTT. This sequence encodes CASSHRQGGTEAFF.